The T cell receptor (beta chain) under discussion was sequenced for a study of identical twins. All donors were healthy Caucasians. Template switching introduced a universal primer site, and the cDNA bore unique molecular identifiers. TCRdb used MiXCR to reprocess the 5' RACE reads, holding one entry per CDR3 protein. The repertoire holds roughly 540,000 distinct CDR3 sequences, about 20% seen once, with 0.75% to 0.95% in the top ten. Germline loops: CDR1 SGHTA, CDR2 FQGNSA. CDR3 length equals 15 residues. Between the trimmed V and J ends, which lost 0 bases and 4 bases, there was a span of 10 bases. The same sample was also used in a study of T cells expressing NK-cell markers. That investigation notes: Sorted CD3+CD56+NKG2C+, CD3+CD56+NKG2C- and CD3+CD56-NKG2C+ T cells provided the TCR beta repertoires. Seven HCMV-seropositive donors and one seronegative donor made up the eight sequenced donors.

This TCR came from a woman aged 18-30 years in good health. What was sequenced was CD4+ T cells sorted from blood. This sequence joins TRBV7-2 and TRBJ2-1; perhaps TRBD1 as D (6 bases). CDR3 sequence: CASSLAYRVYNEQFF. CDR3 sequence (DNA): TGTGCCAGCAGCTTAGCGTACAGGGTTTACAATGAGCAGTTCTTC.